These 2 T cell receptor beta chains came from one sample sequenced in a study of blood T cell repertoires in COVID-19. Sequencing used immunoSEQ multiplex PCR; TCRdb keeps in-frame clones, though not all of them. The sample includes approximately 180,000 clones, roughly 87% seen only once; the top ten take around 1.3%. Sequencing was done on a sample of PBMCs or T cells enriched from blood (not recorded which). The receptors derive from a human donor with acute COVID-19. The donor label of this sample is uncertain.

The chain uses TRBV19 and TRBJ1-1; a weak D match, TRBD1 (6 bases). Germline CDR1 reads LNHDA; CDR2 reads SQIVND (reference sequence). The V end was cut by 8 bases, the J end by 0 bases, with 16 bases between. The CDR3 extends over 15 amino acids. In nucleotides, the CDR3 is TGTGCCAGTGCCGGGACACTGTCTATGAACACTGAAGCTTTCTTT. Its translation is CASAGTLSMNTEAFF.

Notes on this clone: Additional DNA sequences in this sample encode the identical CDR3. The chain couples TRBV19 to TRBJ2-3, with 7 bases fitting TRBD2. V trimming: 4 bases; J trimming: 1 base; junction bases outside the gene matches: 2. Per germline, CDR1 LNHDA and CDR2 SQIVND (reference sequence). This CDR3 has 14 residues. CDR3 loop: CASSNRGGTDTQYF. CDR3 sequence (DNA): TGTGCCAGTAGTAATCGGGGGGGCACAGATACGCAGTATTTT.